The present T cell receptor (beta chain) was sequenced within a study of T cells after yellow fever vaccination. One entry per CDR3 protein results from TCRdb running MiXCR on the 5' RACE reads. The sample yields roughly 250,000 distinct CDR3 sequences, roughly 13% seen once. Germline V gives CDR1 SSHAT, CDR2 FNYEAQ (reference sequence). The CDR3 loop spans 15 amino acids. About this clonotype itself: One end of the junction is discordant with germline, which a read error may explain.

This sample comprised CD4+ T cells sorted from PBMCs, obtained 45 days after the yellow fever booster vaccination. The clonotype comes from a young man who received the YFV17D yellow fever vaccine. The gene calls are TRBV7-7 and TRBJ2-2, with D perhaps being TRBD1 or TRBD2 (5 bases each). The CDR3 loop reads CASSPASVGAGELFF. The DNA of the CDR3 is TGTGCTAGCAGCCCGGCCAGCGTGGGGGCCGGGGAGCTGTTTTTT.